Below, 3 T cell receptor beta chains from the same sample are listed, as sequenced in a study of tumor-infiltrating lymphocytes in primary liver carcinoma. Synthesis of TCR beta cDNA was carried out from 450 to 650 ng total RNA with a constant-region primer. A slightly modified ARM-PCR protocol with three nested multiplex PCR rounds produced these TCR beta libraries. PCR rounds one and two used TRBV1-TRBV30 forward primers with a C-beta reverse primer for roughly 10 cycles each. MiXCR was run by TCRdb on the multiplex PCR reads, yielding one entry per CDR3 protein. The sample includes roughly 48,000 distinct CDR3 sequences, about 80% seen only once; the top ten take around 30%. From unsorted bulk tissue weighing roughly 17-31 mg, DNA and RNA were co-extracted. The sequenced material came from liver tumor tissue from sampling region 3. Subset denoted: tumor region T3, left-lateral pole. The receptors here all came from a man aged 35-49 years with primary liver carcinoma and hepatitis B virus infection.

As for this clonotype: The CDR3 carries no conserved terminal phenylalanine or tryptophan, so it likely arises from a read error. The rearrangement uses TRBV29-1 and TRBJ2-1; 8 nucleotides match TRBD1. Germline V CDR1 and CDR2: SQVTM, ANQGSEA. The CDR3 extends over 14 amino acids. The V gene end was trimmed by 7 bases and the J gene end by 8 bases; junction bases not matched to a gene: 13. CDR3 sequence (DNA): TGCAGCGGACTGCCGGTACAGGGGGTGGATGAGCAGTTCTTA. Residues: CSGLPVQGVDEQFL.

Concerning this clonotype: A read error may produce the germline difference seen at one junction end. CDR3 in amino acids: CACSLYDNELFF. The CDR3 nucleotides read TGTGCCTGCAGCCTTTATGACAATGAGCTGTTCTTC. This chain joins TRBV4-1 and TRBJ2-1; D not certain. The CDR3 is 12 residues long. Germline assignment: CDR1 MGHRA and CDR2 YSYEKL.

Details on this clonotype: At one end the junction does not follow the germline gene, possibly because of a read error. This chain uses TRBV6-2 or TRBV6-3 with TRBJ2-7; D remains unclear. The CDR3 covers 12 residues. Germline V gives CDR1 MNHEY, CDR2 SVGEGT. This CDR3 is CASSYLAYEQYF. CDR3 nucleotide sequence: TGTGCCAGCAGTTACTTGGCCTACGAACAGTACTTC.